These 17 T cell receptor beta chains came from one sample sequenced in a study of blood T cell repertoires in COVID-19. TCRdb's copy holds only in-frame clones and misses some; the assay was immunoSEQ multiplex PCR. Altogether around 100,000 clones are present, 85% to 90% being singletons, with the ten largest covering about 3%. Sequenced: peripheral blood. The receptors come from a middle-aged man with active or convalescent COVID-19.

In this sample, this clone turned up once. The genes are TRBV15 and TRBJ1-2, with 10 bases aligning to TRBD1. The germline V gene has CDR1 LNHNV and CDR2 YYDKDF (reference sequence). Trimming took 2 bases from V and 6 from J; bases not matched to a gene: 6. This CDR3 spans 15 amino acids. The DNA of the CDR3 is TGTGCCACCAGCAGACAGACAGGGGGCGGAGATGGCTACACCTTC. It specifies CATSRQTGGGDGYTF. Using reference TRBV15 and TRBJ1-2 for the parts outside the CDR3, the full variable domain is DAMVIQNPRYQVTQFGKPVTLSCSQTLNHNVMYWYQQKSSQAPKLLFHYYDKDFNNEADTPDNFQSRRPNTSFCFLDIRSPGLGDTAMYLCATSRQTGGGDGYTFGSGTRLTVV.

The chain recombines TRBV4-2 with TRBJ2-2, with D possibly TRBD2 on 7 matching bases. Germline values: CDR1 LGHNA, CDR2 YNFKEQ. With 3 bases removed from V and 5 bases from J, the gap between germline ends came to 19 bases. CDR3 size: 17 residues. CDR3 DNA: TGTGCCAGCAGCCAGGGGGGCGCGGGGGCGGAAACCGGGGAGCTGTTTTTT. Residues: CASSQGGAGAETGELFF.

The chain carries TRBV5-1 and TRBJ2-3; 9 positions match TRBD2. The V and J ends lost 0 bases and 0 bases, in that order; junction bases with no gene match: 14. Germline CDR1 is SGHRS and CDR2 is YFSETQ. This CDR3 is built from 20 residues. In DNA, the CDR3 is TGCGCCAGCAGCTTGGGGTTGGGGGCTAGCGGGGTCGCTAGCACAGATACGCAGTATTTT. Its protein product is CASSLGLGASGVASTDTQYF.

The gene calls are TRBV19 and TRBJ1-3, with D unclear. The V gene lost 7 bases and the J gene lost 0 bases, with 7 bases spanning the gap. The germline V gene has CDR1 LNHDA and CDR2 SQIVND (reference sequence). This CDR3 contains 13 residues. CDR3 amino acids: CASKSVSGNTIYF. The DNA of the CDR3 is TGTGCCAGTAAAAGCGTCTCTGGAAACACCATATATTTT.

The chain links TRBV19 to TRBJ1-5, with D tentatively TRBD1 (5 bases). The CDR3 contains 15 residues. The V gene lost 6 bases and the J gene lost 0 bases, with 12 bases spanning the gap. Germline lookup yields CDR1 LNHDA and CDR2 SQIVND (reference sequence). The CDR3 loop reads CASRLDTDSNQPQHF. The CDR3 nucleotides read TGTGCCAGTAGATTGGACACCGATAGCAATCAGCCCCAGCATTTT.

The chain is built from TRBV7-2 and TRBJ2-3; possibly TRBD1 for D (6 bases). The germline gives CDR1 SGHTA, CDR2 FQGNSA. The CDR3 extends over 15 amino acids. Trimming left V 5 bases short and J 3 bases short, with 15 bases between. In DNA, the CDR3 is TGTGCCAGCAGCGGCTCAGGGGTGGGGACAGATACGCAGTATTTT. Protein: CASSGSGVGTDTQYF.

The V call is TRBV5-6, the J call TRBJ1-4; D perhaps matches TRBD1 (6 bases). V was shortened by 1 base and J by 8 bases, with 12 bases between the two germline ends. CDR3 length equals 14 residues. Germline assignment: CDR1 SGHDT and CDR2 YYEEEE. The CDR3 reads CASSLTGPREKLFF. The CDR3 DNA is TGTGCCAGCAGCTTGACAGGGCCACGGGAAAAACTGTTTTTT.

The V call is TRBV7-2, the J call TRBJ2-2; TRBD1 is a possible D gene (6 bases). The germline V and J ends were trimmed by 5 bases and 5 bases, with 12 bases remaining between them. Germline loops: CDR1 SGHTA, CDR2 FQGNSA. The CDR3 runs to 14 residues. This CDR3 is CASSATGQTGELFF. CDR3 bases: TGTGCCAGCAGCGCCACCGGACAGACCGGGGAGCTGTTTTTT.

V is TRBV28 and J is TRBJ1-5, with TRBD1 matching over 9 bases. The CDR3 extends over 17 amino acids. Germline V CDR1 and CDR2: MDHEN, SYDVKM. Germline trimming cut 2 bases from V and 3 bases from J; bases unmatched to any gene: 8. The CDR3 DNA follows: TGTGCCAGCAGTTTACAAACCGGGACAGGGTTCAATCAGCCCCAGCATTTT. Protein: CASSLQTGTGFNQPQHF.

The rearrangement links TRBV2 to TRBJ1-5; 7 bases fit TRBD1. The CDR3 covers 12 residues. V shed 6 bases and J 9 bases; nucleotides not matched to a gene: 5. Germline V CDR1 and CDR2: SNHLY, FYNNEI. The CDR3 DNA sequence: TGTGCCAGCAGGGGACAGCAAGGGCCCCAGCATTTT. Encoded protein: CASRGQQGPQHF.

The rearrangement links TRBV19 to TRBJ1-5; 10 bases are shared with TRBD1. Germline trimming cut 10 bases from V and 4 bases from J; bases unmatched to any gene: 10. CDR1 and CDR2 from the germline V gene are LNHDA and SQIVND (reference sequence). The CDR3 runs 15 residues. The chain's CDR3 is CATYTGTGVNQPQHF. In DNA form, the CDR3 reads TGTGCCACCTACACCGGGACAGGGGTTAATCAGCCCCAGCATTTT. The full variable domain, with the rest looked up from reference TRBV19 and TRBJ1-5, is DGGITQSPKYLFRKEGQNVTLSCEQNLNHDAMYWYRQDPGQGLRLIYYSQIVNDFQKGDIAEGYSVSREKKESFPLTVTSAQKNPTAFYLCATYTGTGVNQPQHFGDGTRLSIL.

This rearrangement joins TRBV5-1 to TRBJ2-5; D is undetermined. The germline V gene has CDR1 SGHRS and CDR2 YFSETQ. The germline V and J ends were trimmed by 5 bases and 1 base, with 12 bases remaining between them. This CDR3 has 14 amino acids. The CDR3 here is CASSPPGSQETQYF. The CDR3 nucleotides read TGCGCCAGCAGTCCCCCAGGTTCCCAAGAGACCCAGTACTTC. Looking up the rest from reference TRBV5-1 and TRBJ2-5 gives the full variable domain: KAGVTQTPRYLIKTRGQQVTLSCSPISGHRSVSWYQQTPGQGLQFLFEYFSETQRNKGNFPGRFSGRQFSNSRSEMNVSTLELGDSALYLCASSPPGSQETQYFGPGTRLLVL.

This clone was recorded only once. The V and J genes are TRBV9 and TRBJ1-1; 7 nucleotides agree with TRBD1. Germline-derived CDR1 and CDR2 are SGDLS and YYNGEE. The V gene end was trimmed by 3 bases and the J gene end by 6 bases; junction bases not matched to a gene: 11. The CDR3 has 15 amino acids. The CDR3 spells CASSATSMRGPEAFF. CDR3 bases: TGTGCCAGCAGCGCCACCTCGATGAGGGGGCCTGAAGCTTTCTTT.

This chain joins TRBV5-1 and TRBJ2-5; no clear D. The V end was cut by 1 base, the J end by 2 bases, with 9 bases between. CDR3 length: 14 residues. The germline V gene encodes CDR1 SGHRS and CDR2 YFSETQ. The CDR3 spells CASSLKVGQETQYF. CDR3 nucleotide sequence: TGCGCCAGCAGCTTGAAGGTCGGGCAAGAGACCCAGTACTTC.

This chain uses TRBV19 with TRBJ1-2, with TRBD1 matching 7 bases. J was trimmed by 1 base and V by 6 bases; bases with no gene match: 5. The CDR3 contains 14 residues. CDR1 and CDR2 from the germline V gene are LNHDA and SQIVND (reference sequence). CDR3 sequence reads: CASSPTGDNYGYTF. The CDR3 bases are TGTGCCAGTAGCCCAACAGGGGATAACTATGGCTACACCTTC. Drawing the rest from reference TRBV19 and TRBJ1-2, the complete variable domain is DGGITQSPKYLFRKEGQNVTLSCEQNLNHDAMYWYRQDPGQGLRLIYYSQIVNDFQKGDIAEGYSVSREKKESFPLTVTSAQKNPTAFYLCASSPTGDNYGYTFGSGTRLTVV.

This chain joins TRBV5-4 and TRBJ2-7, with 9 nucleotides matching TRBD1. With V trimmed by 5 bases and J by 4 bases, 7 bases remained unmatched. The CDR3 totals 14 residues. Germline V gene sequence: CDR1 SGHNT, CDR2 YYREEE (reference sequence). The CDR3 spells CASRPQGALYEQYF. DNA for the CDR3: TGTGCCAGCAGACCACAGGGGGCTCTATACGAGCAGTACTTC.

The chain links TRBV4-3 to TRBJ2-5, with a tentative D call TRBD2 (6 bases). Trimming removed 1 base at V and 6 bases at J, with 9 bases between. This CDR3 is built from 13 residues. Germline CDR1 and CDR2: LGHNA and YSLEER. The CDR3 protein is CASSQGRGQTQYF. The CDR3 nucleotides are TGCGCCAGCAGCCAAGGGAGGGGACAGACCCAGTACTTC.